This TCR beta chain is drawn from a study of beta chain features in type 1 diabetes. Study outcomes and limitations: A greater similarity of naive, central memory and Treg TCRB repertoires was seen among patients than among healthy donors.

Reverse transcribing all isolated RNA meant expressed TCRB transcripts were sequenced. Repertoires were generated with immunoSEQ multiplex PCR, while TCRdb's copy carries only in-frame clones and drops some. Of about 470,000 clones in the sample, 25% to 35% were seen once. In regard to this clone: The antigen remains unidentified.

Staining for CD45RO/CCR7/CD25/CD127/CD95/CD27 allowed sorting of CD4+ naive, central memory, regulatory and stem cell-like memory cells. Once sorted, every population was more than 95% pure. Germline CDR1 GTSNPN, CDR2 SVGIG (reference sequence). Trimming took off 0 bases at V and 10 bases at J, with 19 bases between the two ends. The CDR3 is 15 amino acids. V is TRBV30 and J is TRBJ2-1, with D perhaps matching TRBD1 (6 bases). Sequenced material: naive CD4+ T cells from blood. This clonotype was sampled from a man between 18 and 29 years old in good health. The CDR3 is CAWSVGRDWGREQFF. The CDR3 DNA reads as TGTGCCTGGAGTGTAGGCCGCGACTGGGGGCGGGAGCAGTTCTTC.